The clone carrying this T cell receptor (beta chain) was counted between two and nine times. What it recognizes is unknown. This CDR3 spans 15 amino acids. Trimming cost V 8 bases and J 4 bases; bases outside gene matches: 13. Germline V gene sequence: CDR1 SQVTM, CDR2 ANQGSEA. Unique molecular identifiers (one per individual cDNA molecule) were attached. In TCRdb, the 5' RACE reads were re-called with MiXCR into one record per CDR3 protein. The sample has around 68,000 distinct CDR3 sequences; 4.5% to 7.5% are singletons. These data come from a study of early T cells in non-severe SARS-CoV-2 infection. At the level of the study: Sequencing of bulk RNA from unsorted whole blood was done, without chain pairing.

The study, taken as a whole, reports: The matching step, a VDJdb search, favored anti-spike CD8 responses and missed private and CD4 specificities.

The sequence was collected from an adult who was a healthcare worker with PCR-confirmed SARS-CoV-2 infection or an uninfected control (not recorded which). The material was whole blood, obtained at baseline. This chain joins TRBV29-1 and TRBJ2-1, with 8 bases identical to TRBD1. The CDR3 spells CSSRGRDRPYNEQFF. CDR3 nucleotides: TGCAGCTCCAGGGGCCGGGACAGGCCTTACAATGAGCAGTTCTTC.